This T cell receptor (beta chain) was captured by sequencing in a study of shared clonotypes between healthy human individuals. Germline CDR1 and CDR2: LNHNV and YYDKDF (reference sequence). This CDR3 spans 15 amino acids. V was pared by 5 bases and J by 0 bases, with 4 bases of the junction left unmatched. TCRdb's copy holds only in-frame clones and misses some; the assay was immunoSEQ multiplex PCR. The table includes under 2,000,000 clones, just under 95% detected once. Cells designated naive CD8 were CD45RO-negative and were positively selected for CCR7, with terminally differentiated effector memory CD45RA+ cells excluded.

This TCR was sampled from a young man in good health. The sample comprised naive CD8+ T cells sorted from blood. This rearrangement joins TRBV15 to TRBJ1-5, with 7 bases identical to TRBD1. The DNA for the CDR3 is TGTGCCACCAGCGGGACAGAGTATAGCAATCAGCCCCAGCATTTT. This translates into CATSGTEYSNQPQHF.